A single sample is the source of the 18 T cell receptor beta chains below, sequenced in a study of a mutant IDH1 vaccine in newly diagnosed glioma. The time point was: week 35, safety follow-up. Mutant IDH1 20-mer peptide, at 300 ug, made up each vaccine dose, with topical imiquimod. The method was immunoSEQ multiplex PCR; TCRdb's version includes in-frame clones alone and lacks a portion of them. The sample includes some 46,000 clones, approximately 92% of them seen just once. These TCRs are of unknown antigen specificity. This sample comprised PBMCs, obtained from a glioma patient whose treatment included an IDH1 peptide vaccine. All receptors derive from a man aged 50 to 60 with glioma.

In its sample, this clone was seen once. The chain combines TRBV19 with TRBJ1-5; a possible D gene is TRBD1 (5 bases). From germline, CDR1 is LNHDA and CDR2 SQIVND (reference sequence). This CDR3 comprises 18 residues. Trimming removed 3 bases from V and 0 bases from J, with 18 bases in between. CDR3 nucleotides: TGTGCCAGTAGTATCGGTCAGGGAACCGTAAATAGCAATCAGCCCCAGCATTTT. Translated: CASSIGQGTVNSNQPQHF.

The chain joins TRBV27 to TRBJ2-7; TRBD2 aligns across 8 bases. Germline V CDR1 and CDR2: MNHEY, SMNVEV (reference sequence). This CDR3 is 15 amino acids long. V shed 5 bases and J 3 bases; nucleotides not matched to a gene: 9. The chain's CDR3 is CASSPTSGGYYEQYF. DNA of the CDR3: TGTGCCAGCAGTCCAACTAGCGGAGGGTACTACGAGCAGTACTTC.

The chain is built from TRBV11-2 and TRBJ1-2; D unclear. CDR1 and CDR2 (germline): SGHAT, FQNNGV. The V end was cut by 1 base, the J end by 8 bases, with 5 bases between. The CDR3 runs to 11 residues. The CDR3 coding sequence is TGTGCCAGCAGCTTAGGGGTGGGCTACACCTTC. Protein sequence: CASSLGVGYTF.

Note on this clone: Other DNA sequences within the sample encode an identical CDR3. This rearrangement joins TRBV5-4 to TRBJ2-5, with 7 bases fitting TRBD2. The CDR3 is 16 residues long. Trimming removed 3 bases from V and 5 bases from J; junction bases left unmatched: 13. Germline lookup yields CDR1 SGHNT and CDR2 YYREEE (reference sequence). The CDR3 here is CASSSGGLGSGETQYF. The CDR3 nucleotides read TGTGCCAGCAGCTCGGGGGGACTGGGGAGCGGGGAGACCCAGTACTTC.

The J gene is TRBJ1-5, the V gene TRBV28, with 9 bases identical to TRBD1. The CDR3 length is 16 residues. CDR1 and CDR2 (germline): MDHEN, SYDVKM. J gave up 3 bases and V 6 bases, and 9 bases lay outside the gene matches. The chain's CDR3 is CASRGQGWEVNQPQHF. In DNA form, the CDR3 reads TGTGCCAGCAGGGGACAGGGTTGGGAAGTCAATCAGCCCCAGCATTTT.

On this clone: A junction boundary mismatches the germline segment, possibly from a read error. The rearrangement joins TRBV7-2 to TRBJ2-3; no definite D call. This CDR3 comprises 11 residues. The germline V gene encodes CDR1 SGHTA and CDR2 FQGNSA. The CDR3 here is CASSFSQVADF. The CDR3 DNA reads TGTGCCAGCAGCTTTTCCCAGGTTGCGGATTTT. Full variable domain (rest looked up from reference TRBV7-2 and TRBJ2-3): GAGVSQSPSNKVTEKGKDVELRCDPISGHTALYWYRQSLGQGLEFLIYFQGNSAPDKSGLPSDRFSAERTGGSVSTLTIQRTQQEDSAVYLCASSFSQVADFGPGTRLTVL.

The chain uses TRBV28 and TRBJ1-5; D uncertain. CDR1 and CDR2 (germline): MDHEN, SYDVKM. The CDR3 covers 14 residues. V shed 2 bases and J shed 4 bases, with 9 bases lying between them. As DNA, the CDR3 is TGTGCCAGCAGTTTAGAGACAACTAATCAGCCCCAGCATTTT. It specifies CASSLETTNQPQHF.

In its sample, this clone was seen a few times. Here the CDR3 reads CASSQWGRGRGEKLFF. The DNA of the CDR3 is TGCGCCAGCAGCCAATGGGGCAGGGGGCGAGGCGAAAAACTGTTTTTT. V usage is TRBV4-3 and J usage is TRBJ1-4; TRBD1 matches at 8 bases. V dropped 2 bases and J dropped 8; count of bases not matched to a gene: 10. The CDR3 extends over 16 amino acids. CDR1 is LGHNA and CDR2 is YSLEER in the germline V gene.

Of note for this clone: The junction differs from germline at one of its ends, possibly a read error. The J gene is TRBJ1-1, the V gene TRBV9; D uncertain. Looked up from germline, CDR1 is SGDLS and CDR2 is YYNGEE. This CDR3 comprises 16 residues. CDR3 in DNA: TGTGCCAGTACCGATAGGCGGGAGGGCGGTTACACTCAAGCTTTCTTT. Translation gives CASTDRREGGYTQAFF. The whole variable domain, remainder taken from reference TRBV9 and TRBJ1-1, is DSGVTQTPKHLITATGQRVTLRCSPRSGDLSVYWYQQSLDQGLQFLIQYYNGEERAKGNILERFSAQQFPDLHSELNLSSLELGDSALYFCASTDRREGGYTQAFFGQGTRLTVV.

The rearrangement joins TRBV9 to TRBJ2-2; D is uncertain. Trimming removed 4 bases at V and 1 base at J, with 8 bases between. This CDR3 is built from 14 residues. CDR1 is SGDLS, CDR2 YYNGEE, per germline. The CDR3 region is CASSPLRNTGELFF. In DNA, the CDR3 is TGTGCCAGCAGCCCCCTGAGGAACACCGGGGAGCTGTTTTTT.

V and J are TRBV25-1 and TRBJ1-2; 12 positions agree with TRBD1. Germline V lookup: CDR1 MGHDK, CDR2 SYGVNS. This CDR3 has 15 amino acids. Trimming at V came to 6 bases and at J to 4 bases, leaving 6 bases not matched to a gene. CDR3 loop: CASSGTGGLSYGYTF. DNA for the CDR3: TGTGCCAGCAGCGGGACAGGGGGCCTCTCCTATGGCTACACCTTC.

The chain combines TRBV9 with TRBJ2-6, with D unclear. This CDR3 comprises 13 residues. V was pared by 0 bases and J by 6 bases, with 4 bases between. Germline CDR1 reads SGDLS; CDR2 reads YYNGEE. The CDR3 DNA reads TGTGCCAGCAGCGTAGAACTGGCCAACGTCCTGACTTTC. This codes for CASSVELANVLTF.

The chain has TRBV5-4 and TRBJ2-1; TRBD2 agrees at 11 bases. Germline V gene data show CDR1 as SGHNT and CDR2 as YYREEE (reference sequence). Germline trimming cut 0 bases from V and 5 bases from J; bases unmatched to any gene: 1. The CDR3 covers 15 residues. CDR3 DNA: TGTGCCAGCAGCTTGGGGGGACTAGCGGACAATGAGCAGTTCTTC. Amino acid sequence: CASSLGGLADNEQFF.

The V gene is TRBV2, the J gene TRBJ1-2; 11 bases are a match to TRBD1. J gave up 5 bases and V 4 bases, and 3 bases lay outside the gene matches. The CDR3 runs to 14 residues. Germline-derived CDR1 and CDR2 are SNHLY and FYNNEI. Written as DNA, the CDR3 is TGTGCCAGCAGTGCCGGACAGGGGGCGTATGGCTACACCTTC. Its protein product is CASSAGQGAYGYTF.

This chain connects TRBV6-5 to TRBJ2-3; D gene ambiguous. There are 14 residues in the CDR3. Germline V CDR1 and CDR2: MNHEY, SVGAGI. V was trimmed by 2 bases and J by 4 bases, leaving 10 bases between them. Here the CDR3 reads CASSYKTPPDTQYF. The CDR3, as DNA: TGTGCCAGCAGTTACAAGACTCCTCCAGATACGCAGTATTTT.

The chain uses TRBV27 and TRBJ2-7, with a possible D match to TRBD2 (6 bases). This CDR3 is 14 amino acids long. Germline-derived CDR1 and CDR2 are MNHEY and SMNVEV (reference sequence). With 5 bases removed from V and 5 bases from J, the gap between germline ends came to 16 bases. CDR3 coding DNA: TGTGCCAGCAGTCCTGCCTCCCGGGAGCACGAGCAGTACTTC. Translation: CASSPASREHEQYF.

This chain links TRBV10-1 with TRBJ2-7; D ambiguous. Between the trimmed V and J ends, which lost 0 bases and 5 bases, there was a span of 8 bases. From germline, CDR1 is WNHNN and CDR2 SYGVQD (reference sequence). The length of the CDR3 is 13 residues. The CDR3 DNA reads as TGCGCCAGCAGTGAGTCGGGGTGGAACGAGCAGTACTTC. Translation: CASSESGWNEQYF.

The chain combines TRBV5-6 with TRBJ1-3; D gene unclear. Trimming removed 1 base from V and 0 bases from J, with 8 bases in between. The CDR3 is made up of 15 amino acids. Germline V CDR1 and CDR2: SGHDT, YYEEEE. The CDR3 sequence is CASSLRAFSGNTIYF. CDR3 nucleotides: TGTGCCAGCAGCTTGAGGGCCTTCTCTGGAAACACCATATATTTT.